This T cell receptor (beta chain) was profiled in a study of blood T cell repertoires in COVID-19. Background on the study: There were acute and convalescent COVID-19 samples, and they came from the United States, Italy and Spain.

The CDR3 is 17 residues long. Germline lookup yields CDR1 MNHEY and CDR2 SMNVEV (reference sequence). The ends lost 1 base at V and 7 bases at J; junction bases unmatched: 10. Authors' data handling: Estimation of nucleated cell counts was performed using reference gene primer amplification. Measured with immunoSEQ multiplex PCR; TCRdb has only the in-frame clones, and not every one. The D gene and trimming were derived from the DNA, and the V and J assignments and clone size from that table. The sample carries around 110,000 clones, roughly 88% recorded once. The source material was peripheral blood. This clonotype originated in a middle-aged man with acute or convalescent COVID-19. The chain joins TRBV27 to TRBJ2-1; 10 bases line up with TRBD2. The CDR3 nucleotides are TGTGCCAGCAGTTTATTGGGACTAGCGAAGGGGGGGAATGAGCAGTTCTTC. It codes for CASSLLGLAKGGNEQFF.